Presented here are 17 T cell receptor beta chains from one specimen sequenced in a study of identical twins. One entry per CDR3 protein, called by TCRdb with MiXCR from the 5' RACE reads. The sample includes roughly 290,000 distinct CDR3 sequences, roughly 10% of them seen just once. These same records also appear under a second study, on yellow fever vaccine responses in identical twins.

The sample was CD8+ T cells sorted from blood. The receptors shown here come from a woman aged 18-29 years in good health.

The rearrangement uses TRBV20-1 and TRBJ2-3; 7 positions match TRBD1. V gave up 1 base and J gave up 0 bases; unmatched junction bases: 1. Per germline, CDR1 DFQATT and CDR2 SNEGSKA (reference sequence). CDR3 length: 14 amino acids. CDR3 nucleotide sequence: TGCAGTGCTAGAGGACAGGGCAGCACAGATACGCAGTATTTT. Protein sequence: CSARGQGSTDTQYF.

This clonotype was seen many times. The V gene is TRBV20-1, the J gene TRBJ2-7, with 8 bases lining up with TRBD1. This CDR3 has 14 amino acids. Trimming removed 0 bases from V and 6 bases from J; junction bases left unmatched: 7. Per germline, CDR1 DFQATT and CDR2 SNEGSKA (reference sequence). The CDR3 bases are TGCAGTGCTAGAGATCTCCGGACAGGGACCGAGCAGTACTTC. Encoded protein: CSARDLRTGTEQYF.

This clonotype was seen repeatedly, ten times or more. The V and J genes are TRBV7-9 and TRBJ2-7, with D perhaps matching TRBD1 (6 bases). The CDR3 sequence is 14 residues long. V lost 3 bases, J lost 3 bases, and 12 bases lay in between. Germline-derived CDR1 and CDR2 are SEHNR and FQNEAQ (reference sequence). CDR3 sequence: CASSFRGSNYEQYF. CDR3 sequence (DNA): TGTGCCAGCAGCTTCAGGGGATCCAACTACGAGCAGTACTTC.

This clonotype was counted many times. V usage is TRBV25-1 and J usage is TRBJ2-7; TRBD1 agrees at 7 bases. The CDR3 totals 12 residues. J gave up 0 bases and V 8 bases, and 1 base lay outside the gene matches. Germline-derived CDR1 and CDR2 are MGHDK and SYGVNS. The CDR3 sequence: CASGDSSYEQYF. CDR3 DNA sequence: TGTGCCAGCGGGGACAGCTCCTACGAGCAGTACTTC.

The V call is TRBV9, the J call TRBJ1-1; maybe TRBD1 (6 bases). CDR1 is SGDLS, CDR2 YYNGEE, per germline. The CDR3 runs 15 residues. Between the trimmed V and J ends, which lost 2 bases and 2 bases, there was a span of 13 bases. For the CDR3, the DNA is TGTGCCAGCAGCGTTACCGGGACAACCAACACTGAAGCTTTCTTT. This translates into CASSVTGTTNTEAFF. The full variable domain, completed using reference TRBV9 and TRBJ1-1, is DSGVTQTPKHLITATGQRVTLRCSPRSGDLSVYWYQQSLDQGLQFLIQYYNGEERAKGNILERFSAQQFPDLHSELNLSSLELGDSALYFCASSVTGTTNTEAFFGQGTRLTVV.

At least ten counts were recorded for this clonotype. The chain couples TRBV3-1 to TRBJ2-7; TRBD1 is a possible D gene (6 bases). V was cut by 4 bases and J by 5 bases, with 15 bases left in between. The CDR3 runs 14 residues. The V gene's germline CDR1 is LGHDT and CDR2 YNNKEL (reference sequence). The CDR3 nucleotides read TGTGCCAGCAGCCCGCTATCATACAGGGACGAGCAGTACTTC. This codes for CASSPLSYRDEQYF.

This clonotype was seen only a few times. The genes are TRBV29-1 and TRBJ2-3, with 13 nucleotides matching TRBD2. V shed 0 bases and J 4 bases; nucleotides not matched to a gene: 10. Germline V lookup: CDR1 SQVTM, CDR2 ANQGSEA. The CDR3 is made up of 18 amino acids. The CDR3 DNA reads as TGCAGCGTTGAAGATCGTTATCGACTAGCGGGAGGTTCAGATACGCAGTATTTT. Protein sequence: CSVEDRYRLAGGSDTQYF.

The sample holds many counts of this clonotype. The chain recombines TRBV12-3 or TRBV12-4 with TRBJ2-7, with 9 bases identical to TRBD1. This CDR3 is built from 15 residues. Trimming at V came to 5 bases and at J to 10 bases, leaving 15 bases not matched to a gene. CDR3 protein: CASSPENENRGLQYF. Written as DNA, the CDR3 is TGTGCCAGCAGTCCCGAAAATGAAAACAGGGGGCTTCAGTACTTC.

This chain joins TRBV7-6 and TRBJ2-2; perhaps TRBD1 as D (5 bases). Germline values: CDR1 SGHVS, CDR2 FNYEAQ. This CDR3 comprises 16 residues. V gave up 3 bases and J gave up 5 bases, with 16 bases separating them. This chain's CDR3 is CASSFIMGLETGELFF. CDR3 bases: TGTGCCAGCAGCTTCATCATGGGGCTTGAGACCGGGGAGCTGTTTTTT.

Only a few counts were recorded for this clonotype. The chain employs TRBV11-2 and TRBJ2-5, with 13 bases that match TRBD2. Germline trimming cut 1 base from V and 6 bases from J; bases unmatched to any gene: 11. CDR3 length: 18 residues. Germline CDR1 reads SGHAT; CDR2 reads FQNNGV. CDR3 loop: CASSLVPLTSGGLKTQYF. The DNA for the CDR3 is TGTGCCAGCAGCTTAGTCCCCCTGACTAGCGGGGGGCTCAAGACCCAGTACTTC.

This clonotype appeared a few times. The rearrangement links TRBV20-1 to TRBJ2-3; no firm D call. The V end lost 7 bases, the J end lost 4 bases, and 18 bases lay between the germline ends. Per the germline V gene, CDR1 is DFQATT and CDR2 is SNEGSKA (reference sequence). The CDR3 covers 14 residues. The CDR3, as DNA: TGCAGTGTAGGAACCCCGATCGGCTCAGATACGCAGTATTTT. Translating it yields CSVGTPIGSDTQYF.

Only a few counts were recorded for this clonotype. The chain is built from TRBV4-2 and TRBJ2-7; D unresolved. Germline V lookup: CDR1 LGHNA, CDR2 YNFKEQ. Trimming took 4 bases from V and 5 from J, leaving 18 bases between them. The CDR3 sequence is 15 residues long. The CDR3 loop is CASSPRGQSPHEQYF. CDR3 coding DNA: TGTGCCAGCAGCCCCCGTGGGCAATCCCCCCACGAGCAGTACTTC.

The table lists this clonotype with a few counts. The chain links TRBV4-1 to TRBJ2-7; TRBD1 matches 9 bases. With V trimmed by 1 base and J by 4 bases, 5 bases remained unmatched. Germline CDR1 is MGHRA and CDR2 is YSYEKL. This CDR3 has 15 amino acids. CDR3 loop: CASSQGWTGAYEQYF. DNA for the CDR3: TGCGCCAGCAGCCAAGGATGGACAGGGGCATACGAGCAGTACTTC.

Only one count was recorded for this clonotype. The chain carries TRBV4-2 and TRBJ2-7; 11 nucleotides align to TRBD2. CDR3 size: 16 residues. Germline CDR1 reads LGHNA; CDR2 reads YNFKEQ. J lost 4 bases, V lost 0 bases, and 5 bases had no gene match. CDR3 nucleotides: TGTGCCAGCAGCCAAGAGCCTAGCGGGAGGATTTACGAGCAGTACTTC. It is translated as CASSQEPSGRIYEQYF.

The chain couples TRBV29-1 to TRBJ2-7; 10 nucleotides line up with TRBD2. The V gene end was trimmed by 6 bases and the J gene end by 2 bases; junction bases not matched to a gene: 10. Germline assignment: CDR1 SQVTM and CDR2 ANQGSEA. CDR3 length equals 15 residues. In nucleotides, the CDR3 is TGCAGCGTCGGGACTAGCGTAACCCCCACCTACGAGCAGTACTTC. Its translation is CSVGTSVTPTYEQYF.

This clonotype was found a few times. CDR3 loop: CASSYSYSGSFHEQFF. In nucleotides, the CDR3 is TGTGCCAGCAGTTACTCGTACTCGGGCAGTTTCCATGAGCAGTTCTTC. The chain carries TRBV6-5 and TRBJ2-1, with D unclear. CDR3 length: 16 residues. CDR1 and CDR2 from the germline V gene are MNHEY and SVGAGI. The V gene lost 0 bases and the J gene lost 8 bases, with 17 bases spanning the gap.

The chain couples TRBV30 to TRBJ1-4; no clear D. Germline V gene sequence: CDR1 GTSNPN, CDR2 SVGIG (reference sequence). The CDR3 has 14 amino acids. Trimming removed 4 bases at V and 6 bases at J, with 15 bases between. As DNA, the CDR3 is TGTGCCTGGACAGCTGGGATGTCCGATGAAAAACTGTTTTTT. It translates to CAWTAGMSDEKLFF.